This TCR beta chain is drawn from a study of cytomegalovirus exposure and HLA in healthy donors. Overall study results and limits: Some highly shared sequence variants likely arose as a pipeline artifact. Researchers reported in a later analysis that a missense DCLRE1C variant was tied to TCR beta V- and J-gene trimming.

The PCR ran on 60 Vbeta and 13 Jbeta primers. Sequencing used immunoSEQ multiplex PCR; TCRdb keeps in-frame clones, though not all of them. The profile shows tens of thousands of clones, around 84% of them singletons. This clone was seen just once. Its antigen is unknown. The CDR3 is 12 residues long. CDR1 GTSNPN and CDR2 SVGIG come from the germline V gene (reference sequence). V lost 8 bases to trimming and J lost 4 bases, with 14 bases between them. V gene TRBV30 combines with J gene TRBJ1-2; perhaps TRBD1 as D (6 bases). The sample taken for sequencing was PBMCs. The source of this sequence is a human donor in good health. The CDR3 sequence: CALSTGFYGYTF. The CDR3 DNA sequence: TGTGCCCTATCCACAGGGTTCTATGGCTACACCTTC.